The 16 T cell receptor beta chains listed next were all sequenced from one sample in a study of T cells in Graves' hyperthyroidism and ophthalmopathy. Amplified TCR beta CDR3 regions came from RNA transcripts. Using the HTBI primer set, a first-round RT-PCR was run on the TCR CDR3. TCRdb re-called the multiplex PCR reads with MiXCR, one entry per CDR3 protein. This table has around 580,000 distinct CDR3 sequences, 46% appearing once. The specimen was peripheral blood or thyroid tissue (not recorded which). The receptors were gathered from a woman aged 18-29 years with Graves' hyperthyroidism.

V is TRBV15 and J is TRBJ2-5, with D tentatively TRBD1 or TRBD2 (5 bases each). Per the germline V gene, CDR1 is LNHNV and CDR2 is YYDKDF (reference sequence). This CDR3 is 17 amino acids long. Trimming removed 0 bases at V and 4 bases at J, with 18 bases between. The CDR3 coding sequence is TGTGCCACCAGCAGAGATCGTGGGGGAGCCGGTGGAGAGACCCAGTACTTC. Protein sequence: CATSRDRGGAGGETQYF.

A note on this clonotype: A junction boundary mismatches the germline segment, possibly from a read error. V and J are TRBV20-1 and TRBJ1-5, with 9 positions matching TRBD1. The CDR3 totals 15 residues. Germline values: CDR1 DFQATT, CDR2 SNEGSKA (reference sequence). The CDR3: CSAERQGGSNQPQHF. CDR3 DNA: TGCAGTGCCGAAAGACAGGGGGGGAGCAATCAGCCCCAGCACTTT.

In DNA form, the CDR3 reads TGTGCCAGCAGCCAAGGGGCGGGGGGCAACTATGGCTACACCTTC. This codes for CASSQGAGGNYGYTF. The chain joins TRBV12-3 or TRBV12-4 to TRBJ1-2; TRBD1 might be the D (6 bases). This CDR3 has 15 amino acids. Trimming removed 6 bases at V and 2 bases at J, with 16 bases between.

The genes are TRBV15 and TRBJ2-7, with 8 positions matching TRBD1. Germline V gene lookup returns CDR1 LNHNV and CDR2 YYDKDF (reference sequence). There are 14 residues in the CDR3. V trimming: 4 bases; J trimming: 5 bases; junction bases outside the gene matches: 7. CDR3: CATSTRTGQHEQYF. For the CDR3, the DNA is TGTGCCACCAGCACGAGGACAGGGCAACACGAGCAGTACTTC.

The V gene is TRBV7-4, the J gene TRBJ1-4; perhaps TRBD1 as D (5 bases). The V and J ends lost 6 bases and 6 bases respectively, with 17 bases between them. CDR3 length equals 15 residues. The germline V gene has CDR1 SGHVT and CDR2 SQSDAQ. CDR3 in amino acids: CASSFWGGGDEKLFF. In DNA, the CDR3 is TGTGCCAGCAGTTTTTGGGGCGGGGGGGATGAAAAACTGTTTTTT. The full variable domain, completed using reference TRBV7-4 and TRBJ1-4, is GAGVSQSPRYKVAKRGRDVALRCDSISGHVTLYWYRQTLGQGSEVLTYSQSDAQRDKSGRPSGRFSAERPERSVSTLKIQRTEQGDSAVYLCASSFWGGGDEKLFFGSGTQLSVL.

This clonotype was observed many times. The junction shows a germline mismatch at one end, possibly a read error. The CDR3: CASSSAAQGANYGYAF. The CDR3 coding sequence is TGTGCCAGCAGCTCCGCCGCACAGGGAGCTAACTATGGCTACGCCTTC. V and J are TRBV7-9 and TRBJ1-2; weak D call: TRBD1 (6 bases). Germline loops: CDR1 SEHNR, CDR2 FQNEAQ (reference sequence). CDR3 size: 16 residues.

With respect to this clonotype: A single base separates this from a much larger clone, so it may be a read error. Without the conserved terminal phenylalanine or tryptophan, this CDR3 likely stems from a read error. V usage is TRBV5-1 and J usage is TRBJ2-7; 7 bases are a match to TRBD1. The CDR3 consists of 15 residues. Germline CDR1 SGHRS, CDR2 YFSETQ. J gave up 4 bases and V 3 bases, and 10 bases lay outside the gene matches. CDR3 residues: CASSSAGTELYEQYL. DNA of the CDR3: TGCGCCAGCAGCTCCGCTGGGACAGAATTATACGAGCAGTACCTC.

This clonotype has ten or more counts. The chain couples TRBV27 to TRBJ1-1, with TRBD1 matching 12 bases. The germline V gene has CDR1 MNHEY and CDR2 SMNVEV (reference sequence). V lost 5 bases, J lost 1 base, and 11 bases stayed unmatched. CDR3 size: 18 residues. The CDR3 nucleotides read TGTGCCAGCAGTCCAGCCGGGACAGGGGGCACCACGAACACTGAAGCTTTCTTT. Its translation is CASSPAGTGGTTNTEAFF.

In its sample, this clonotype was seen many times. This chain joins TRBV27 and TRBJ1-2; D is perhaps TRBD1 (6 bases). Germline V lookup: CDR1 MNHEY, CDR2 SMNVEV (reference sequence). V lost 5 bases, J lost 6 bases, and 22 bases lay in between. There are 16 residues in the CDR3. The CDR3 bases are TGTGCCAGCAGTCTGCTCCCCGGGACACCTAGGAATGGCTACACCTTC. Encoded protein: CASSLLPGTPRNGYTF.

The chain joins TRBV7-9 to TRBJ1-5, with 9 positions matching TRBD1. The CDR3 is made up of 16 amino acids. The germline V gene has CDR1 SEHNR and CDR2 FQNEAQ (reference sequence). With V trimmed by 5 bases and J by 2 bases, 7 bases remained unmatched. CDR3 sequence (DNA): TGTGCCAGCAGCGCCCTGGACAGGGGTCGCAATCAGCCCCAGCATTTT. Translating it yields CASSALDRGRNQPQHF.

This clonotype was seen repeatedly, ten times or more. Just one base apart from a much larger clone, this may be a read error. V is TRBV5-1 and J is TRBJ1-1; 8 bases match TRBD1. The length of the CDR3 is 15 residues. Germline CDR1 and CDR2: SGHRS and YFSETQ. The CDR3 sequence: CASSPRTGSITEVFF. The CDR3, as DNA: TGCGCCAGCAGCCCACGGACAGGGTCGATCACTGAAGTTTTCTTT.

This clonotype has a count of ten or more. V gene TRBV20-1 combines with J gene TRBJ2-2, with TRBD1 matching over 7 bases. V was clipped by 6 bases and J by 5 bases; unmatched bases: 6. CDR3 size: 13 residues. The germline V gene encodes CDR1 DFQATT and CDR2 SNEGSKA (reference sequence). CDR3 amino acids: CSANRGRTGELFF. Written as DNA, the CDR3 is TGCAGTGCAAACAGGGGCAGGACCGGGGAGCTGTTTTTT.

The chain recombines TRBV29-1 with TRBJ1-2; D gene uncertain. The germline V gene has CDR1 SQVTM and CDR2 ANQGSEA. This CDR3 contains 9 residues. Trimming removed 3 bases at V and 8 bases at J, with 4 bases between. This CDR3 is CSVENGYTF. The CDR3 DNA reads TGCAGCGTTGAGAACGGCTACACCTTC. Variable domain in full (rest from reference TRBV29-1 and TRBJ1-2): SAVISQKPSRDICQRGTSLTIQCQVDSQVTMMFWYRQQPGQSLTLIATANQGSEATYESGFVIDKFPISRPNLTFSTLTVSNMSPEDSSIYLCSVENGYTFGSGTRLTVV.

The chain uses TRBV11-1 and TRBJ1-2, with 8 bases that match TRBD1. Germline V gene sequence: CDR1 SGHAT, CDR2 FQDESV (reference sequence). The CDR3 has 14 amino acids. The CDR3 region is CARDSGQVRFRYTF. The CDR3, as DNA: TGTGCTAGAGATTCGGGACAGGTTCGGTTTCGCTACACCTTC.

In the case of this clonotype: Germline and junction disagree at one end, which may indicate a read error. The chain recombines TRBV18 with TRBJ1-1, with a possible D match to TRBD1 (5 bases). The CDR3 extends over 14 amino acids. CDR1 is KGHSH and CDR2 is LQKENI in the germline V gene. CDR3 DNA sequence: TGTGTCAGCTCACGAGGGGCCTCGAACACTGAAGCTTTCTTT. It yields the protein CVSSRGASNTEAFF.

This clonotype was detected ten times or more. V gene TRBV11-2 combines with J gene TRBJ1-2, with D unresolved. Germline-derived CDR1 and CDR2 are SGHAT and FQNNGV. Trimming pared 2 bases from V and 8 bases from J, leaving 9 bases between. The CDR3 is 12 residues long. Here the CDR3 DNA reads TGTGCCAGCAGCTTAACCTCTGAAGGCTACACCTTC. Amino acids: CASSLTSEGYTF.